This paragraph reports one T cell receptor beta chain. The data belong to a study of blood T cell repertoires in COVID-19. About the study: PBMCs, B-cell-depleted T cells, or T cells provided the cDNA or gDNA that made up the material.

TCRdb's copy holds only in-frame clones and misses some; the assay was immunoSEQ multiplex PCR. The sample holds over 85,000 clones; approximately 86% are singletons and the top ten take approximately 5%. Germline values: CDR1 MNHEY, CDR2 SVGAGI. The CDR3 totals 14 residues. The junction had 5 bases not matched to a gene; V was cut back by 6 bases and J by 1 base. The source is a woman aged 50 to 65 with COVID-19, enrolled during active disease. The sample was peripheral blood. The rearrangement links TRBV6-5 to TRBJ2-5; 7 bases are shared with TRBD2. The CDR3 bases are TGTGCCAGCAGCCTAAGCGGGGTCCAAGAGACCCAGTACTTC. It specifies CASSLSGVQETQYF.